This T cell receptor beta chain was recorded in a study of OX40 agonist ivuxolimab in advanced cancers. Whole-study context: At doses from 0.01 to 10 mg/kg, patients were given intravenous ivuxolimab every 2 weeks. The group had a mean age of 60 years, ranged from roughly 23 to 90, and was 82.7% male. Three patients got partial responses; one had hepatocellular carcinoma and two had cutaneous melanoma.

CDR3 size: 14 residues. Trimming stripped 3 bases from V and 1 base from J, with 12 bases between. The germline CDR1 and CDR2 sequences are GTSNPN and SVGIG (reference sequence). For this clone: Its specificity is unknown.

Findings and caveats of the study: The study observed clonal expansion of CD4+ and CD8+ blood T cells by week 6 at 0.1 to 3.0 mg/kg.

Clones were read by immunoSEQ multiplex PCR, and TCRdb kept only the in-frame ones, dropping some. The sample holds tens of thousands of clones, around 92% seen once. Sequencing used CD4+ or CD8+ T cells sorted from blood, obtained in a trial of the OX40 agonist ivuxolimab. V gene TRBV30 combines with J gene TRBJ1-1; no reliable D call. This receptor was identified in an adult with an advanced solid tumor such as melanoma, head and neck, liver or kidney cancer. The CDR3 sequence is CAWRVSAANTEAFF. DNA of the CDR3: TGTGCCTGGAGGGTCTCGGCGGCGAACACTGAAGCTTTCTTT.